The 28 T cell receptor beta chains presented below share a single source sample, sequenced in a study of cytotoxic CD8 clonotypes in ibrutinib-treated CLL (dated by TCRdb to about 2021). The library was obtained by the immunoSEQ multiplex PCR assay. TCRdb provides this immuneACCESS table in a form limited to in-frame rearrangements. Some clones are lacking; in checked studies, under half of them reflect an unresolved V gene, and why the rest are absent is not known. This sample comprises approximately 340,000 clones, 67% of them detected only once. Approximately 6% of the sample is taken by the ten largest. The sequencing here drew on PBMCs, taken after 36 months of ibrutinib treatment. The source of these receptors is a human donor with chronic lymphocytic leukemia.

The rearrangement uses TRBV6-5 and TRBJ2-7, with D possibly being TRBD2 (5 bases). This CDR3 is 15 amino acids long. Germline V gene data show CDR1 as MNHEY and CDR2 as SVGAGI. Deletions cut 5 bases from V and 4 bases from J, with 18 bases between. As DNA, the CDR3 is TGTGCCAGCAGTCCCGGGGAAGGGTGGGTATACGAGCAGTACTTC. Translated: CASSPGEGWVYEQYF.

For the CDR3, the DNA is TGTGCCAGCTCACCAACGACGGGGGTAGACACTGAAGCTTTCTTT. Encoded protein: CASSPTTGVDTEAFF. This sequence joins TRBV18 and TRBJ1-1, with D tentatively TRBD1 (5 bases). Germline lookup yields CDR1 KGHSH and CDR2 LQKENI. Trimming left V 2 bases short and J 3 bases short, with 13 bases between. The length of the CDR3 is 15 residues.

J is TRBJ2-7 and V is TRBV20-1; tentatively, D is TRBD1 (6 bases). Trimming took 4 bases from V and 6 from J, leaving 7 bases between them. The CDR3 has 10 residues. The germline V gene encodes CDR1 DFQATT and CDR2 SNEGSKA (reference sequence). The CDR3 DNA reads TGCAGTGCTACAGGGGCCGAGCAGTACTTC. Amino acid sequence: CSATGAEQYF.

The rearrangement uses TRBV28 and TRBJ2-1; 7 bases fit TRBD2. Germline-derived CDR1 and CDR2 are MDHEN and SYDVKM. The CDR3 runs to 13 residues. With V trimmed by 6 bases and J by 4 bases, 3 bases remained unmatched. The CDR3: CASSPGGYNEQFF. The CDR3 DNA follows: TGTGCCAGCAGCCCGGGGGGTTACAATGAGCAGTTCTTC.

The chain couples TRBV10-2 to TRBJ1-1; D ambiguous. Germline values: CDR1 WSHSY, CDR2 SAAADI. Trimming left V 0 bases short and J 1 base short, with 12 bases between. This CDR3 contains 16 residues. The CDR3 is CASSESTSIRNTEAFF. The CDR3 nucleotides read TGCGCCAGCAGTGAGTCGACCAGCATTAGGAACACTGAAGCTTTCTTT.

V is TRBV2 and J is TRBJ2-3; D is ambiguous. CDR3 length: 15 amino acids. With 6 bases removed from V and 0 bases from J, the gap between germline ends came to 13 bases. Germline V gene lookup returns CDR1 SNHLY and CDR2 FYNNEI. CDR3 nucleotides: TGTGCCAGCAGGGCGCTCTTCATTAGCACAGATACGCAGTATTTT. Protein sequence: CASRALFISTDTQYF.

This clone has just a few counts. J is TRBJ2-2 and V is TRBV7-2, with D hard to call. The V and J ends lost 6 bases and 5 bases respectively, with 13 bases between them. The germline CDR1 and CDR2 sequences are SGHTA and FQGNSA. The length of the CDR3 is 14 residues. This CDR3 reads CASRDVGVTGELFF. As DNA, the CDR3 is TGTGCCAGCAGAGACGTGGGCGTGACCGGGGAGCTGTTTTTT.

The chain joins TRBV2 to TRBJ2-7, with a possible D match to TRBD1 (5 bases). The germline V gene encodes CDR1 SNHLY and CDR2 FYNNEI. V shed 6 bases and J shed 3 bases, with 15 bases lying between them. The CDR3 spans 14 residues. The CDR3: CASSASQVLYEQYF. The DNA of the CDR3 is TGTGCCAGCAGCGCATCACAGGTTCTCTACGAGCAGTACTTC.

The gene calls are TRBV19 and TRBJ2-5, with 8 bases aligning to TRBD2. V dropped 6 bases and J dropped 4; count of bases not matched to a gene: 13. The CDR3 covers 16 residues. Germline CDR1 reads LNHDA; CDR2 reads SQIVND (reference sequence). The CDR3 loop reads CASRSAGSGRTETQYF. The CDR3 DNA reads TGTGCCAGTAGATCAGCGGGGAGCGGGAGAACAGAGACCCAGTACTTC.

The chain carries TRBV5-6 and TRBJ1-1; the D is unclear. The ends were cut back, 6 bases at V and 9 bases at J, with 21 bases in the middle. The CDR3 contains 14 residues. Germline V gives CDR1 SGHDT, CDR2 YYEEEE. The chain's CDR3 is CASTSYVAVPKAFF. CDR3 nucleotides: TGTGCCAGCACCTCATATGTGGCGGTGCCCAAAGCTTTCTTT.

The J gene is TRBJ2-7, the V gene TRBV1. TRBV1 is an annotated pseudogene. CDR3 size: 11 residues. The CDR3 sequence: CTSSQEHEQYF. The CDR3 bases are TGCACCAGCAGCCAAGAGCACGAGCAGTACTTC.

The chain joins TRBV29-1 to TRBJ2-1; 9 bases line up with TRBD1. Looked up from germline, CDR1 is SQVTM and CDR2 is ANQGSEA. The junction had 12 bases not matched to a gene; V was cut back by 6 bases and J by 12 bases. The CDR3 loop spans 13 amino acids. CDR3 region: CSVAYTDRGMQFF. CDR3 DNA sequence: TGCAGCGTGGCCTATACCGACAGGGGGATGCAGTTCTTC.

The chain employs TRBV4-1 and TRBJ2-7; 10 bases map to TRBD2. The CDR3 contains 15 residues. With 0 bases clipped from V and 6 bases from J, the junction kept 5 bases outside the gene matches. CDR1 and CDR2 (germline): MGHRA, YSYEKL. The DNA of the CDR3 is TGCGCCAGCAGCCAAGAAGGACTAGCGGTTAGCGAGCAGTACTTC. It encodes CASSQEGLAVSEQYF.

Worth noting for this clone: The same CDR3 can be traced to other DNA sequences in this sample. The chain links TRBV2 to TRBJ1-2; no reliable D call. V was shortened by 3 bases and J by 6 bases, with 5 bases between the two germline ends. Germline loops: CDR1 SNHLY, CDR2 FYNNEI. The CDR3 runs 11 residues. CDR3 sequence (DNA): TGTGCCAGCAGTGAGTTCCATGGCTACACCTTC. It translates to CASSEFHGYTF.

The chain uses TRBV5-1 and TRBJ2-1; D is undetermined. V lost 4 bases and J lost 0, with 11 bases in between. The germline V gene encodes CDR1 SGHRS and CDR2 YFSETQ. This CDR3 comprises 15 residues. The CDR3 spells CASSQAQYSYNEQFF. The CDR3 DNA follows: TGCGCCAGCAGCCAGGCTCAATACTCCTACAATGAGCAGTTCTTC.

The table lists this clone with a few counts. The same CDR3 arises from other DNA sequences in this sample as well. This rearrangement joins TRBV7-2 to TRBJ2-1, with 12 nucleotides matching TRBD2. The CDR3 sequence is 15 residues long. V shed 4 bases, J shed 4 bases, and the junction held 2 bases outside the gene matches. The germline CDR1 and CDR2 sequences are SGHTA and FQGNSA. CDR3 bases: TGTGCCAGCAGCTCGGGACTAGCGGGTTACAATGAGCAGTTCTTC. Translation: CASSSGLAGYNEQFF.

This chain uses TRBV5-8 with TRBJ1-6; 7 bases line up with TRBD1. CDR1 is SGHTS and CDR2 is YDEGEE in the germline V gene. CDR3 size: 14 residues. The V gene end was trimmed by 3 bases and the J gene end by 9 bases; junction bases not matched to a gene: 6. CDR3 DNA: TGTGCCAGCAGCTCCGGACAGGTGGGTTCACCCCTCCACTTT. This encodes CASSSGQVGSPLHF.

This chain links TRBV10-2 with TRBJ2-1; 7 nucleotides align to TRBD2. This CDR3 has 17 residues. In germline, CDR1 is WSHSY, CDR2 SAAADI. The ends lost 7 bases at V and 2 bases at J; junction bases unmatched: 14. The CDR3 spells CASTALRIAGAYNEQFF. CDR3 bases: TGCGCCAGCACGGCCCTTAGGATCGCGGGGGCCTACAATGAGCAGTTCTTC.

This chain links TRBV10-3 with TRBJ2-7; tentative D call: TRBD2 (6 bases). Trimming took off 4 bases at V and 4 bases at J, with 11 bases between the two ends. Germline V gene sequence: CDR1 ENHRY, CDR2 SYGVKD. The CDR3 contains 13 residues. The CDR3 nucleotides are TGTGCCATCAGTGGGAGGGTTGGGTACGAGCAGTACTTC. Amino acid sequence: CAISGRVGYEQYF.

This clone was counted a single time. The V call is TRBV11-3, the J call TRBJ1-5; a possible D gene is TRBD1 (5 bases). This CDR3 has 15 residues. Trimming took off 6 bases at V and 2 bases at J, with 14 bases between the two ends. Germline CDR1 and CDR2: SGHNT and YENEEA. Here the CDR3 DNA reads TGTGCCAGCAGTCCTCCAGGGTTTGGCAATCAGCCCCAGCATTTT. Residues: CASSPPGFGNQPQHF.

The rearrangement uses TRBV27 and TRBJ2-6; D unclear. CDR1 MNHEY and CDR2 SMNVEV come from the germline V gene (reference sequence). The CDR3 is 15 residues long. V lost 4 bases, J lost 0 bases, and 7 bases lay in between. CDR3 bases: TGTGCCAGCAGTTCCCACCCCTCTGGGGCCAACGTCCTGACTTTC. Translation: CASSSHPSGANVLTF. The full variable domain, with the rest looked up from reference TRBV27 and TRBJ2-6, is EAQVTQNPRYLITVTGKKLTVTCSQNMNHEYMSWYRQDPGLGLRQIYYSMNVEVTDKGDVPEGYKVSRKEKRNFPLILESPSPNQTSLYFCASSSHPSGANVLTFGAGSRLTVL.

V usage is TRBV4-1 and J usage is TRBJ2-5; D gene uncertain. The CDR3 spans 13 residues. Trimming stripped 1 base from V and 3 bases from J, with 6 bases between. CDR1 and CDR2 (germline): MGHRA, YSYEKL. The CDR3 is CASSQVNEETQYF. The CDR3 bases are TGCGCCAGCAGCCAAGTCAATGAAGAGACCCAGTACTTC.

The chain carries TRBV25-1 and TRBJ2-2; possibly TRBD1 for D (7 bases). V was shortened by 3 bases and J by 5 bases, with 16 bases between the two germline ends. In germline, CDR1 is MGHDK, CDR2 SYGVNS. The CDR3 extends over 16 amino acids. This CDR3 is CASSEARAGGTGELFF. The CDR3 region has the DNA TGTGCCAGCAGTGAGGCCCGGGCAGGGGGGACCGGGGAGCTGTTTTTT. Full variable domain (remainder filled in from reference TRBV25-1 and TRBJ2-2): EADIYQTPRYLVIGTGKKITLECSQTMGHDKMYWYQQDPGMELHLIHYSYGVNSTEKGDLSSESTVSRIRTEHFPLTLESARPSHTSQYLCASSEARAGGTGELFFGEGSRLTVL.

The J gene is TRBJ2-7, the V gene TRBV29-1; 7 bases fit TRBD2. Per the germline V gene, CDR1 is SQVTM and CDR2 is ANQGSEA. V lost 2 bases to trimming and J lost 3 bases; unmatched junction nucleotides: 4. The CDR3 is 13 amino acids. CDR3 bases: TGCAGCGTTGAATCGGGCGGGAGCTACGAGCAGTACTTC. It yields the protein CSVESGGSYEQYF.

The chain joins TRBV2 to TRBJ2-1; 10 nucleotides line up with TRBD2. V lost 8 bases to trimming and J lost 4 bases; unmatched junction nucleotides: 14. Germline CDR1 is SNHLY and CDR2 is FYNNEI. The CDR3 totals 17 residues. The CDR3 here is CASGTASGGSVYNEQFF. The CDR3 DNA sequence: TGTGCCAGCGGAACGGCTAGCGGGGGCTCAGTATACAATGAGCAGTTCTTC.

The chain couples TRBV9 to TRBJ2-1; D possibly corresponds to TRBD2 (6 bases). Germline CDR1 SGDLS, CDR2 YYNGEE. This CDR3 is built from 15 residues. Trimming shortened V by 2 bases and J by 5 bases, and 14 bases separated the two germline ends. The CDR3 spells CASSVSGASHNEQFF. Here the CDR3 DNA reads TGTGCCAGCAGCGTTAGCGGAGCAAGCCACAATGAGCAGTTCTTC.

J is TRBJ2-3 and V is TRBV5-1; no clear D gene. Germline CDR1 reads SGHRS; CDR2 reads YFSETQ. CDR3 length: 12 amino acids. Trimming stripped 2 bases from V and 3 bases from J, with 4 bases between. CDR3 sequence reads: CASSFGTDTQYF. CDR3 DNA: TGCGCCAGCAGCTTCGGGACAGATACGCAGTATTTT.

The rearrangement uses TRBV29-1 and TRBJ2-2; D not resolved. The V gene lost 4 bases and the J gene lost 0 bases, with 9 bases spanning the gap. Per the germline V gene, CDR1 is SQVTM and CDR2 is ANQGSEA. CDR3 length: 14 residues. For the CDR3, the DNA is TGCAGCGTTGTTGTCAGAACGAACACCGGGGAGCTGTTTTTT. Translated: CSVVVRTNTGELFF.